The clone carrying this T cell receptor (beta chain) was counted many times. Its antigen is currently unknown. TCRdb independently ran MiXCR on the 5' RACE reads; one entry per CDR3 protein. The data hold 350,000 to 450,000 distinct CDR3 sequences, with 13% to 15% observed a single time. V lost 6 bases to trimming and J lost 0 bases; unmatched junction nucleotides: 6. The length of the CDR3 is 15 residues. Germline values: CDR1 LNHDA, CDR2 SQIVND (reference sequence). The entry originates in a study of T-cell memory formation after mild COVID-19. Overall study context: Clustering of TCRs was largely donor specific. Study-level results: Memory from before infection featured some responding clones, which suggests cross-reactive memory joined. The study found balanced CD4/CD8 in clones contracting day 15 to 85 and a CD4+ lean in later expanders. Among contracting clones, CD4+ were mainly CM/EM and CD8+ enriched in EMRA.

The rearrangement joins TRBV19 to TRBJ1-1, with TRBD1 identical over 8 bases. The sample was PBMCs or a T cell subset sorted from them (not recorded which). This receptor was identified in a man between 18 and 29 years old who had mild COVID-19 (a few samples of this study predate the infection). Cell type and time point are not known. This CDR3 reads CASSDRGRLNTEAFF. CDR3 DNA: TGTGCCAGTAGCGACAGGGGTCGATTGAACACTGAAGCTTTCTTT. The complete variable domain, with remaining parts taken from reference TRBV19 and TRBJ1-1, reads DGGITQSPKYLFRKEGQNVTLSCEQNLNHDAMYWYRQDPGQGLRLIYYSQIVNDFQKGDIAEGYSVSREKKESFPLTVTSAQKNPTAFYLCASSDRGRLNTEAFFGQGTRLTVV.